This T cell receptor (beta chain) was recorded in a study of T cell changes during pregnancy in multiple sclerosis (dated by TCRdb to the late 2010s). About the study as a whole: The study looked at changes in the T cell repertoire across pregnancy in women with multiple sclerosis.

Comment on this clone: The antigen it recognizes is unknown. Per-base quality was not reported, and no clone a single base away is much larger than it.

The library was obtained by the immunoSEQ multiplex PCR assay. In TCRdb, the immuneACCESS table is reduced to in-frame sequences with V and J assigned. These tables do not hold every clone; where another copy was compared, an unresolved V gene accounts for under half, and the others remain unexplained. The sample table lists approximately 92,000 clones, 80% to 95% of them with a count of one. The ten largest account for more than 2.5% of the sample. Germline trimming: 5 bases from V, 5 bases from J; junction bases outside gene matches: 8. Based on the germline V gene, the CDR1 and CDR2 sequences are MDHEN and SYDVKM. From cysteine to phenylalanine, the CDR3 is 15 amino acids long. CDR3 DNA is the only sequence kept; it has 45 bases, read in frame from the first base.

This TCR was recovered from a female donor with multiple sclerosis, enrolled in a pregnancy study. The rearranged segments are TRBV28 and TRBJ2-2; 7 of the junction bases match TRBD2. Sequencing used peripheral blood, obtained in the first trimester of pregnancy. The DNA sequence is TGTGCCAGCAGTCCAGCGGGAATTCAAACCGGGGAGCTGTTTTTT. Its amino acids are CASSPAGIQTGELFF.